The source of this TCR beta chain is a study of OX40 agonist ivuxolimab in advanced cancers. Study-wide findings and caveats: Among expanded peripheral T cells, antigen specificity went undetermined. Low clonal expansion, among the lowest seen, marked partial responders at 0.1-3.0 mg/kg.

Libraries were prepared by immunoSEQ multiplex PCR; TCRdb keeps only in-frame clonotypes and omits some of them. The repertoire holds tens of thousands of clones, about 80% seen once, with less than 3% in the top ten. As to this clone: Its antigen is not identified.

Sample: CD4+ or CD8+ T cells sorted from blood, taken in a trial of the OX40 agonist ivuxolimab. This receptor was identified in an adult with an advanced solid tumor such as melanoma, head and neck, liver or kidney cancer.

The CDR3 loop is CASSLDPPGQGYQPQHF. CDR3 coding DNA: TGCGCCAGCAGCTTGGACCCGCCGGGACAGGGGTATCAGCCCCAGCATTTT. The chain joins TRBV5-1 to TRBJ1-5, with 10 bases identical to TRBD1. The CDR3 runs to 17 residues. The germline gives CDR1 SGHRS, CDR2 YFSETQ. After removal of 0 bases from V and 5 bases from J, the junction contained 8 bases not matched to a gene.